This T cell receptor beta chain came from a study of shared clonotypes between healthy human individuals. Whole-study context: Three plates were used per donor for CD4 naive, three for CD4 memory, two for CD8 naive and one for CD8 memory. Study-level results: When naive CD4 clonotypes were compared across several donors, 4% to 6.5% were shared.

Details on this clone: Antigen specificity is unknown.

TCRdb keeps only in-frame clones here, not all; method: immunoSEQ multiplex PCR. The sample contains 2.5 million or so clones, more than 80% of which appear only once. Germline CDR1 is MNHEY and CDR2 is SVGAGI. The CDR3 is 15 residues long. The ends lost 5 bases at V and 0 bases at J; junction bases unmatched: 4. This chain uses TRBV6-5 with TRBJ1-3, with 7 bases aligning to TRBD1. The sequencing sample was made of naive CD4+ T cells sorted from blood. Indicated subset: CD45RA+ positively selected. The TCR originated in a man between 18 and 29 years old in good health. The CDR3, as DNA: TGTGCCAGCAGTACAACAGGGGTCTCTGGAAACACCATATATTTT. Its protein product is CASSTTGVSGNTIYF.